These 32 T cell receptor beta chains came from one sample sequenced in a study of CD8 T cell repertoires and HIV-1 epitope variants. Only in-frame clones appear in the TCRdb table, and some are missing; sequencing was by immunoSEQ multiplex PCR. The repertoire holds about 95,000 clones, roughly four fifths seen once, with 20% to 30% in the top ten. Sequencing input: uncultured baseline CD8+ T cells from peripheral blood mononuclear cells (PBMCs). All receptors come from a male donor with HIV.

CDR3 nucleotides: TGTGCCAGCAGCCAGGGACTAGCGGGCAGCTCCTACGAGCAGTACTTC. Amino acid sequence: CASSQGLAGSSYEQYF. V is TRBV27 and J is TRBJ2-7; 12 bases are a match to TRBD2. Germline CDR1 reads MNHEY; CDR2 reads SMNVEV (reference sequence). There are 16 residues in the CDR3. J gave up 0 bases and V 6 bases, and 6 bases lay outside the gene matches.

The genes are TRBV30 and TRBJ2-5; D not certain. Per the germline V gene, CDR1 is GTSNPN and CDR2 is SVGIG (reference sequence). The V end was cut by 2 bases, the J end by 0 bases, with 10 bases between. The CDR3 spans 14 residues. The CDR3 DNA sequence: TGTGCCTGGAGTAGGCAGGTGTACCAAGAGACCCAGTACTTC. Its translation is CAWSRQVYQETQYF.

The chain couples TRBV4-1 to TRBJ2-5; 13 bases agree with TRBD2. The length of the CDR3 is 17 residues. J was trimmed by 7 bases and V by 0 bases; bases with no gene match: 8. CDR1 and CDR2 from the germline V gene are MGHRA and YSYEKL. The CDR3 bases are TGCGCCAGCAGCCAAGAACAACTAGCGGGGGGGGCTCCGACCCAGTACTTC. Its translation: CASSQEQLAGGAPTQYF.

J is TRBJ2-7 and V is TRBV5-4; the D gene could be TRBD1 or TRBD2 (5 bases each). CDR3 length: 15 residues. Germline V gene lookup returns CDR1 SGHNT and CDR2 YYREEE (reference sequence). V gave up 4 bases and J gave up 0 bases, with 14 bases separating them. This CDR3 is CASSRTGQSSYEQYF. DNA of the CDR3: TGTGCCAGCAGCCGTACGGGGCAGAGCTCCTACGAGCAGTACTTC.

This chain joins TRBV2 and TRBJ1-6, with a possible D match to TRBD1 (6 bases). Germline V CDR1 and CDR2: SNHLY, FYNNEI. V was clipped by 3 bases and J by 2 bases, with 17 bases between them. The length of the CDR3 is 18 residues. For the CDR3, the DNA is TGTGCCAGCAGTGACGCGGGCCAGGGGAGGACCTATAATTCACCCCTCCACTTT. This sequence encodes CASSDAGQGRTYNSPLHF.

J is TRBJ2-7 and V is TRBV14; tentatively, D is TRBD1 (8 bases). Germline V gene data show CDR1 as SGHDN and CDR2 as FVKESK. The CDR3 consists of 17 residues. Trimming removed 4 bases from V and 4 bases from J, with 23 bases in between. The CDR3 nucleotides read TGTGCCAGCAGCCGACCGTCCATAGGACAGGGAGGGTACGAGCAGTACTTC. Protein sequence: CASSRPSIGQGGYEQYF.

This sequence joins TRBV5-6 and TRBJ2-1; 8 nucleotides align to TRBD1. Trimming at V came to 0 bases and at J to 9 bases, leaving 8 bases not matched to a gene. There are 15 residues in the CDR3. From germline, CDR1 is SGHDT and CDR2 YYEEEE. The CDR3 region has the DNA TGTGCCAGCAGCTTGGTGGACAGGGTATCAAGTGAGCAGTTCTTC. As protein: CASSLVDRVSSEQFF.

The J gene is TRBJ2-7, the V gene TRBV19; 10 positions agree with TRBD1. The germline V gene encodes CDR1 LNHDA and CDR2 SQIVND (reference sequence). The CDR3 sequence is 15 residues long. Trimming cost V 6 bases and J 7 bases; bases outside gene matches: 12. CDR3: CASSDPGQGLMEQYF. In DNA, the CDR3 is TGTGCCAGTAGCGACCCGGGACAGGGGCTTATGGAGCAGTACTTC.

As regards this clone: One end of the junction varies from germline; a read error may be responsible. The rearrangement joins TRBV7-7 to TRBJ2-1, with D unresolved. Looked up from germline, CDR1 is SSHAT and CDR2 is FNYEAQ (reference sequence). CDR3 length equals 13 residues. In DNA, the CDR3 is TGTGCTAGCAGCTTAGGTCTTCAGAATGAGCAGTTCTTC. Translated, it gives CASSLGLQNEQFF.

The chain couples TRBV5-4 to TRBJ2-5; 7 bases align to TRBD1. Unmatched junction bases numbered 1, after V lost 0 bases and J lost 5 bases. There are 13 residues in the CDR3. CDR1 is SGHNT and CDR2 is YYREEE in the germline V gene (reference sequence). The CDR3 spells CASSLEGAETQYF. The CDR3 region has the DNA TGTGCCAGCAGCTTGGAGGGGGCGGAGACCCAGTACTTC. The variable domain in full, with the rest retrieved from reference TRBV5-4 and TRBJ2-5, is ETGVTQSPTHLIKTRGQQVTLRCSSQSGHNTVSWYQQALGQGPQFIFQYYREEENGRGNFPPRFSGLQFPNYSSELNVNALELDDSALYLCASSLEGAETQYFGPGTRLLVL.

The table lists this clone with a count of one. The chain is built from TRBV27 and TRBJ2-7, with D perhaps matching TRBD1 (6 bases). Trimming stripped 3 bases from V and 0 bases from J, with 12 bases between. This CDR3 region has 15 residues. Looked up from germline, CDR1 is MNHEY and CDR2 is SMNVEV (reference sequence). In nucleotides, the CDR3 is TGTGCCAGCAGTTTGGTCAGGGGCAGCTCCTACGAGCAGTACTTC. Amino acids: CASSLVRGSSYEQYF.

As DNA, the CDR3 is TGTGCCAGTAACCGGGACAGGAACAACAATGAGCAGTTCTTC. Protein product: CASNRDRNNNEQFF. The J gene is TRBJ2-1, the V gene TRBV19; TRBD1 agrees at 8 bases. The CDR3 length is 14 residues. The junction had 7 bases not matched to a gene; V was cut back by 7 bases and J by 5 bases. Germline V CDR1 and CDR2: LNHDA, SQIVND (reference sequence).

This clone was recorded many times. This chain links TRBV30 with TRBJ2-1; 9 nucleotides agree with TRBD2. V lost 4 bases, J lost 4 bases, and 5 bases stayed unmatched. The CDR3 runs to 14 residues. The germline V gene encodes CDR1 GTSNPN and CDR2 SVGIG (reference sequence). Here the CDR3 DNA reads TGTGCCTGGACCCCTAGCGGGACTTACAATGAGCAGTTCTTC. Translation: CAWTPSGTYNEQFF.

V is TRBV6-6 and J is TRBJ2-5; 8 bases agree with TRBD1. The CDR3 sequence is 14 residues long. With V trimmed by 2 bases and J by 4 bases, 3 bases remained unmatched. Germline V gene lookup returns CDR1 MNHNY and CDR2 SVGAGI (reference sequence). CDR3 in DNA: TGTGCCAGCAGTTACGGACAGGGAGCAGAGACCCAGTACTTC. As protein: CASSYGQGAETQYF.

Notes on this clone: One end of the junction does not line up with germline, which may come from a read error. The chain combines TRBV7-2 with TRBJ1-2, with 10 bases matching TRBD1. Germline loops: CDR1 SGHTA, CDR2 FQGNSA. The CDR3 consists of 11 residues. As DNA, the CDR3 is TGTGCCAGCAGCTTAATTGGGACAGGGGCCTTC. Translation: CASSLIGTGAF.

This clone turned up a few times. The chain carries TRBV18 and TRBJ2-5; D unclear. The CDR3 has 13 amino acids. V lost 10 bases and J lost 2, with 14 bases in between. CDR1 and CDR2 (germline): KGHSH, LQKENI. The CDR3, as DNA: TGTGCCACCTCGGATTCCTTACAAGAGACCCAGTACTTC. It encodes CATSDSLQETQYF.

This clone came up a few times. J is TRBJ1-2 and V is TRBV28, with D unresolved. The CDR3 covers 13 residues. Trimming shortened V by 5 bases and J by 2 bases, and 9 bases separated the two germline ends. The germline gives CDR1 MDHEN, CDR2 SYDVKM. DNA for the CDR3: TGTGCCAGCAGTGCCGACGGAAACTATGGCTACACCTTC. Protein sequence: CASSADGNYGYTF.

This clone was seen only once. The V call is TRBV29-1, the J call TRBJ1-5; D unclear. The CDR3 contains 13 residues. The ends were cut back, 3 bases at V and 6 bases at J, with 12 bases in the middle. Germline CDR1 and CDR2: SQVTM and ANQGSEA. As DNA, the CDR3 is TGCAGCGTTGAGTTCACTGAAGGTCAGCCCCAGCATTTT. It yields the protein CSVEFTEGQPQHF.

The chain is built from TRBV27 and TRBJ2-7; possibly TRBD1 for D (5 bases). V dropped 4 bases and J dropped 6 bases, with 10 bases sitting between them. This CDR3 has 12 amino acids. Germline CDR1 reads MNHEY; CDR2 reads SMNVEV (reference sequence). The CDR3 nucleotides read TGTGCCAGCAGTTCAGGGTTGCGCGAGCAGTACTTC. Protein: CASSSGLREQYF.

The chain has TRBV4-3 and TRBJ1-1; D gene uncertain. V lost 0 bases to trimming and J lost 10 bases, with 12 bases between them. The CDR3 extends over 13 amino acids. In germline, CDR1 is LGHNA, CDR2 YSLEER. CDR3: CASSQDSARGAFF. CDR3 bases: TGCGCCAGCAGCCAAGATTCAGCTAGAGGAGCTTTCTTT.

V gene TRBV19 combines with J gene TRBJ2-7, with TRBD1 as a possible D gene (6 bases). The CDR3 spans 14 residues. In germline, CDR1 is LNHDA, CDR2 SQIVND (reference sequence). V was shortened by 3 bases and J by 2 bases, with 11 bases between the two germline ends. CDR3 bases: TGTGCCAGTAGTATTGGACAGACAGCCTACGAGCAGTACTTC. This codes for CASSIGQTAYEQYF.

J is TRBJ1-2 and V is TRBV5-1; 7 bases map to TRBD1. Per the germline V gene, CDR1 is SGHRS and CDR2 is YFSETQ. This CDR3 is 14 amino acids long. The V and J ends lost 4 bases and 8 bases, in that order; junction bases with no gene match: 11. In DNA, the CDR3 is TGCGCCAGCAGCGGCCAGACAGGGCTCGGGGGCTACACCTTC. Translated: CASSGQTGLGGYTF.

V and J are TRBV11-2 and TRBJ2-5; 9 bases line up with TRBD1. This CDR3 is 17 amino acids long. CDR1 is SGHAT and CDR2 is FQNNGV in the germline V gene. Trimming removed 2 bases from V and 2 bases from J; junction bases left unmatched: 9. The CDR3 sequence: CASSLTGGAWSQETQYF. CDR3 DNA sequence: TGTGCCAGCAGCTTAACAGGGGGCGCGTGGTCGCAAGAGACCCAGTACTTC.

This clone was recorded only once. The rearrangement uses TRBV9 and TRBJ2-5, with 15 bases lining up with TRBD2. V was pared by 3 bases and J by 5 bases, with 8 bases of the junction left unmatched. Germline CDR1 reads SGDLS; CDR2 reads YYNGEE. The CDR3 length is 17 residues. The CDR3 region is CASSAGTSGGRWETQYF. Written as DNA, the CDR3 is TGTGCCAGCAGCGCCGGGACTAGCGGGGGGAGATGGGAGACCCAGTACTTC.

This clone appeared a single time. The rearrangement links TRBV30 to TRBJ1-5, with D tentatively TRBD1 (6 bases). The CDR3 is made up of 14 amino acids. Trimming removed 3 bases from V and 2 bases from J, with 11 bases in between. Germline CDR1 GTSNPN, CDR2 SVGIG (reference sequence). As DNA, the CDR3 is TGTGCCTGGAGCAGGGCAGGGGGCAATCAGCCCCAGCATTTT. Amino acids: CAWSRAGGNQPQHF.

This clone showed up just once. The chain links TRBV29-1 to TRBJ2-5; 14 bases match TRBD2. The CDR3 runs to 19 residues. J gave up 4 bases and V 4 bases, and 17 bases lay outside the gene matches. Looked up from germline, CDR1 is SQVTM and CDR2 is ANQGSEA. The CDR3 reads CSVVFDMPGLAGVLETQYF. CDR3 DNA sequence: TGCAGCGTTGTGTTCGATATGCCGGGACTAGCGGGAGTGCTAGAGACCCAGTACTTC. Supplemented by reference TRBV29-1 and TRBJ2-5, the full variable domain reads SAVISQKPSRDICQRGTSLTIQCQVDSQVTMMFWYRQQPGQSLTLIATANQGSEATYESGFVIDKFPISRPNLTFSTLTVSNMSPEDSSIYLCSVVFDMPGLAGVLETQYFGPGTRLLVL.

In its sample, this clone was seen once. V gene TRBV5-1 combines with J gene TRBJ2-1; the match to TRBD2 covers 8 bases. The CDR3 extends over 16 amino acids. The J segment lost 8 bases and the V segment lost 4 bases, leaving 14 bases of the junction unmatched. Germline CDR1 reads SGHRS; CDR2 reads YFSETQ. The CDR3 spells CASSRPTGRAGDEQFF. CDR3 DNA sequence: TGCGCCAGCAGCCGCCCTACCGGGAGGGCCGGAGATGAGCAGTTCTTC.

This clone has just one count. The chain couples TRBV27 to TRBJ2-7; TRBD1 matches 11 bases. This CDR3 has 15 amino acids. Unmatched junction bases numbered 1, after V lost 0 bases and J lost 3 bases. Germline loops: CDR1 MNHEY, CDR2 SMNVEV (reference sequence). The CDR3 reads CASSLSGTGGYEQYF. The CDR3 coding sequence is TGTGCCAGCAGTTTATCAGGGACAGGGGGCTACGAGCAGTACTTC.

The genes are TRBV5-6 and TRBJ1-2, with 7 bases lining up with TRBD1. CDR1 and CDR2 from the germline V gene are SGHDT and YYEEEE. After removal of 5 bases from V and 8 bases from J, the junction contained 9 bases not matched to a gene. The CDR3 is 13 amino acids. CDR3 amino acids: CASSFDRVDGYTF. Written as DNA, the CDR3 is TGTGCCAGCAGTTTTGACAGGGTAGACGGCTACACCTTC.

The genes are TRBV7-7 and TRBJ1-4, with D maybe TRBD1 (5 bases). With 5 bases removed from V and 5 bases from J, the gap between germline ends came to 15 bases. The CDR3 runs to 15 residues. Germline V CDR1 and CDR2: SSHAT, FNYEAQ (reference sequence). The CDR3 DNA reads TGTGCCAGCAGCCATAGACAGCAAGGAAATGAAAAACTGTTTTTT. It codes for CASSHRQQGNEKLFF.

CDR3 nucleotides: TGTGCCAGCAGCTTGGGAGGGGCCCCAGGGATAGAAAACTATGGCTACACCTTC. Translation gives CASSLGGAPGIENYGYTF. The chain combines TRBV5-4 with TRBJ1-2, with TRBD1 as a possible D gene (5 bases). The germline V gene encodes CDR1 SGHNT and CDR2 YYREEE (reference sequence). The V and J ends lost 0 bases and 2 bases respectively, with 20 bases between them. This CDR3 spans 18 amino acids.

The chain carries TRBV7-8 and TRBJ1-2; D call uncertain. This CDR3 region has 13 residues. V was clipped by 2 bases and J by 3 bases, with 7 bases between them. CDR1 is SGHVS, CDR2 FQNEAQ, per germline. CDR3 DNA: TGTGCCAGCAGCTTAAACACCGACTATGGCTACACCTTC. It specifies CASSLNTDYGYTF.